This T cell receptor (beta chain) was profiled in a study of T cell responses to AZD1222 COVID-19 vaccine. Whole-study findings and limits: No repertoire was sampled before or during the peak T cell response, only after it. Seropositive at baseline were only a handful of AZD1222 recipients.

Method: immunoSEQ multiplex PCR; TCRdb's copy keeps in-frame clones and lacks some. In the table there are about 160,000 clones, around 90% of which are singletons. As to this clone: The antigen remains unidentified.

Germline V gives CDR1 MGHDK, CDR2 SYGVNS. The CDR3 is made up of 16 amino acids. Trimming took 4 bases from V and 0 from J, leaving 12 bases between them. The genes are TRBV25-1 and TRBJ1-4; D unclear. This receptor was identified in an adult who received the AZD1222 COVID-19 vaccine. The sample here was peripheral blood, taken 28 days after the second AZD1222 dose. CDR3 region: CASSALTSATNEKLFF. The CDR3 DNA sequence: TGTGCCAGCAGTGCTCTCACAAGTGCAACTAATGAAAAACTGTTTTTT.